What follows describes a single T cell receptor beta chain. These data originate in a study of control samples from healthy donors and cancer patients. V gave up 2 bases and J gave up 0 bases; unmatched junction bases: 4. The germline CDR1 and CDR2 sequences are MGHRA and YSYEKL. The CDR3 loop spans 15 amino acids. Sequencing was performed with immunoSEQ multiplex PCR; in TCRdb, only in-frame clones are kept and a portion is missing. Here the sample spans about 120,000 clones, more than 80% being singletons. The sample consisted of blood. The chain joins TRBV4-1 to TRBJ2-7; 7 bases align to TRBD1. The sequence was collected from a man in his fifties or sixties in good health. CDR3: CASSQSDRVSYEQYF. For the CDR3, the DNA is TGCGCCAGCAGCCAATCAGACAGGGTCTCCTACGAGCAGTACTTC.